Listed here are 15 T cell receptor beta chains from one sample, sequenced in a study of response to subunit inactivated influenza vaccine. TCRdb fed the RT-PCR reads into MiXCR, producing one record per CDR3 protein. This sample yields about 500,000 distinct CDR3 sequences, of which 16% are seen a single time; less than 4% belongs to the top ten. The sequencing used CD4+ T cells sorted from PBMCs, collected roughly 24 months after vaccination. These receptors originate from a man between 45 and 75 years old who received an inactivated influenza vaccine.

The chain uses TRBV4-2 and TRBJ1-1; 10 positions agree with TRBD1. J gave up 4 bases and V 3 bases, and 5 bases lay outside the gene matches. Germline assignment: CDR1 LGHNA and CDR2 YNFKEQ. The length of the CDR3 is 15 residues. The CDR3 coding sequence is TGTGCCAGCAGCCAGAGACAGGGGGCGCGCACTGAAGCTTTCTTT. Translation: CASSQRQGARTEAFF.

This clonotype appeared a few times. The chain links TRBV12-3 or TRBV12-4 to TRBJ2-1; 14 bases map to TRBD2. The CDR3 runs 16 residues. The trim removed 5 bases at V and 9 bases at J, leaving 9 bases unmatched. The CDR3 loop is CASSPPGLAGVGEQFF. The DNA of the CDR3 is TGTGCCAGCAGTCCACCGGGACTAGCGGGAGTAGGTGAGCAGTTCTTC.

This clonotype turned up a few times. The rearrangement links TRBV7-9 to TRBJ1-2, with TRBD1 matching over 7 bases. J lost 7 bases, V lost 5 bases, and 10 bases had no gene match. Germline CDR1 SEHNR, CDR2 FQNEAQ (reference sequence). The CDR3 runs 14 residues. The CDR3 spells CASSQQGRFGGYTF. The CDR3 DNA reads as TGTGCCAGCAGCCAACAGGGGCGCTTTGGTGGCTACACCTTC.

CDR3 sequence (DNA): TGTGCCAGCAGCCAAGGACAGGGCCCTTCCTACGAGCAGTACTTC. Its protein is CASSQGQGPSYEQYF. The V gene is TRBV14, the J gene TRBJ2-7; 7 bases match TRBD1. Germline V gene data show CDR1 as SGHDN and CDR2 as FVKESK. V shed 1 base, J shed 1 base, and the junction held 4 bases outside the gene matches. This CDR3 contains 15 residues. Variable domain in full (rest from reference TRBV14 and TRBJ2-7): EAGVTQFPSHSVIEKGQTVTLRCDPISGHDNLYWYRRVMGKEIKFLLHFVKESKQDESGMPNNRFLAERTGGTYSTLKVQPAELEDSGVYFCASSQGQGPSYEQYFGPGTRLTVT.

This rearrangement joins TRBV3-1 to TRBJ2-3; D perhaps matches TRBD2 (7 bases). V dropped 3 bases and J dropped 6 bases, with 13 bases sitting between them. The CDR3 loop spans 14 amino acids. Germline CDR1 is LGHDT and CDR2 is YNNKEL (reference sequence). The CDR3 DNA reads TGTGCCAGCAGCCAGGGGGGGCCGGCGGATACGCAGTATTTT. This sequence encodes CASSQGGPADTQYF.

This clonotype was observed a handful of times. The chain joins TRBV27 to TRBJ1-4; D is undetermined. In germline, CDR1 is MNHEY, CDR2 SMNVEV (reference sequence). This CDR3 has 15 residues. Trimming stripped 5 bases from V and 4 bases from J, with 14 bases between. CDR3 region: CASSTSWQVNEKLFF. CDR3 coding DNA: TGTGCCAGCAGTACATCGTGGCAGGTTAATGAAAAACTGTTTTTT.

This clonotype occurred a few times. This chain joins TRBV7-2 and TRBJ2-3; D gene unclear. CDR3 size: 14 residues. In germline, CDR1 is SGHTA, CDR2 FQGNSA. With 5 bases removed from V and 2 bases from J, the gap between germline ends came to 11 bases. CDR3 loop: CASSTRQFTDTQYF. In DNA form, the CDR3 reads TGTGCCAGCAGCACCCGACAATTCACAGATACGCAGTATTTT. Full variable domain (missing parts from reference TRBV7-2 and TRBJ2-3): GAGVSQSPSNKVTEKGKDVELRCDPISGHTALYWYRQSLGQGLEFLIYFQGNSAPDKSGLPSDRFSAERTGGSVSTLTIQRTQQEDSAVYLCASSTRQFTDTQYFGPGTRLTVL.

This clonotype was picked up a small number of times. This chain joins TRBV6-1 and TRBJ2-7; 8 positions match TRBD1. The trim removed 5 bases at V and 0 bases at J, leaving 3 bases unmatched. CDR3 length equals 14 residues. CDR1 is MNHNS and CDR2 is SASEGT in the germline V gene. The CDR3 nucleotides read TGTGCCAGCAGTCCGGGACAGGCCTCCTACGAGCAGTACTTC. It encodes CASSPGQASYEQYF.

This clonotype was seen only once. Mismatch with germline at one junction end may stem from a read error. V gene TRBV6-2 or TRBV6-3 combines with J gene TRBJ2-7, with D uncertain. The length of the CDR3 is 11 residues. The V gene's germline CDR1 is MNHEY and CDR2 SVGEGT. This chain's CDR3 is CASSSDLGRDF. DNA of the CDR3: TGTGCCAGCAGTTCCGACCTCGGAAGAGACTTC.

This clonotype came up a few times. The chain is built from TRBV12-3 or TRBV12-4 and TRBJ2-1; D call uncertain. The CDR3 runs to 11 residues. The V end lost 7 bases, the J end lost 4 bases, and 5 bases lay between the germline ends. The CDR3 coding sequence is TGTGCCAGCAAGCGATACAATGAGCAGTTCTTC. Amino acid sequence: CASKRYNEQFF.

This clonotype occurred a few times. V usage is TRBV6-1 and J usage is TRBJ2-3, with a possible D match to TRBD2 (6 bases). The V gene's germline CDR1 is MNHNS and CDR2 SASEGT. The CDR3 spans 16 residues. V shed 0 bases and J shed 6 bases, with 16 bases lying between them. The CDR3 reads CASSEAGGSRGDTQYF. The CDR3 DNA is TGTGCCAGCAGTGAAGCGGGCGGGTCCCGGGGGGATACGCAGTATTTT.

V gene TRBV3-1 combines with J gene TRBJ1-2, with no clear D. This CDR3 contains 17 residues. V was cut by 0 bases and J by 1 base, with 15 bases left in between. CDR1 LGHDT and CDR2 YNNKEL come from the germline V gene (reference sequence). The CDR3 DNA sequence: TGTGCCAGCAGCCAAGAAACCGGGATCATTATTAACTATGGCTACACCTTC. Protein product: CASSQETGIIINYGYTF.

This clonotype came up a few times. Here the CDR3 DNA reads TGTGCCAGCAGCCTCCGGATTTCATCTCGGGATGGCTACACCTTC. Amino acid sequence: CASSLRISSRDGYTF. This rearrangement joins TRBV7-2 to TRBJ1-2; no clear D. Germline values: CDR1 SGHTA, CDR2 FQGNSA. Trimming took off 5 bases at V and 6 bases at J, with 19 bases between the two ends. The CDR3 runs to 15 residues.

This clonotype was found a few times. The chain has TRBV6-5 and TRBJ2-7; 7 positions match TRBD2. CDR3 length equals 16 residues. The V segment lost 0 bases and the J segment 0 bases; nucleotides outside the gene matches: 5. Germline values: CDR1 MNHEY, CDR2 SVGAGI. DNA of the CDR3: TGTGCCAGCAGTTACTCCTGGACTAGGGGCTCCTACGAGCAGTACTTC. It specifies CASSYSWTRGSYEQYF.

This clonotype was detected a few times. The chain couples TRBV5-5 to TRBJ2-1; D is tentatively TRBD1 or TRBD2 (5 bases each). CDR1 and CDR2 from the germline V gene are SGHKS and YYEKEE (reference sequence). The CDR3 loop spans 13 amino acids. V was clipped by 10 bases and J by 7 bases, with 18 bases between them. The CDR3 region is CAHGPNWGNEQFF. The CDR3 coding sequence is TGTGCCCATGGGCCCAATTGGGGGAATGAGCAGTTCTTC.